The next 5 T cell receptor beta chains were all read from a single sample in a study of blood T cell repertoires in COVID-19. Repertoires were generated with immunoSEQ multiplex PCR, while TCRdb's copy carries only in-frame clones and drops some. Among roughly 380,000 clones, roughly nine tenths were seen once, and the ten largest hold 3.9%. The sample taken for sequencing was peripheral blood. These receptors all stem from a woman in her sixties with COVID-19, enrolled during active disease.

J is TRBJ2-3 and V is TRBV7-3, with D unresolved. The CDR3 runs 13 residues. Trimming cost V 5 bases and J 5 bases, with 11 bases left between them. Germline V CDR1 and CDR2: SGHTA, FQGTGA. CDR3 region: CASSPRERDTQYF. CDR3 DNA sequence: TGTGCCAGCAGCCCCCGAGAGAGAGATACGCAGTATTTT.

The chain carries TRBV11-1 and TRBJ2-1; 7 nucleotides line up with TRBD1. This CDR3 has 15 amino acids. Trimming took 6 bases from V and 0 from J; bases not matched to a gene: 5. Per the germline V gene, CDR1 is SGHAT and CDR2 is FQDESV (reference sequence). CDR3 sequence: CASRYGDSSYNEQFF. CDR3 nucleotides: TGTGCCAGCAGGTATGGGGACAGCTCCTACAATGAGCAGTTCTTC.

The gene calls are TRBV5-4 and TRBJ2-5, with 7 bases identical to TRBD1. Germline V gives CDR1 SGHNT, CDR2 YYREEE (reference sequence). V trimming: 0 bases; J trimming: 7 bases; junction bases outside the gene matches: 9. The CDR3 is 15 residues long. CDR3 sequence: CASSLGQGVRGTQYF. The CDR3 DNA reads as TGTGCCAGCAGCTTGGGACAGGGAGTTAGAGGGACCCAGTACTTC.

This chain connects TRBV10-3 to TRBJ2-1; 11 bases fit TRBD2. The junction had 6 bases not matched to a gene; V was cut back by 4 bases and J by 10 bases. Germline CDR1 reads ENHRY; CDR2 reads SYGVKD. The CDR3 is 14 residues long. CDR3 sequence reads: CAISGSGGALEQFF. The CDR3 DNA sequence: TGTGCCATCAGTGGTAGCGGGGGGGCCTTGGAGCAGTTCTTC.

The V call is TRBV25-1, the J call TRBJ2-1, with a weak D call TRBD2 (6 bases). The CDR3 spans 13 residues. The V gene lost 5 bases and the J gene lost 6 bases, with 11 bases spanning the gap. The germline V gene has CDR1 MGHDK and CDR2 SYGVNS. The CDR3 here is CASSWGDLNEQFF. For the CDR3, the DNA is TGTGCCAGCAGTTGGGGGGACCTCAATGAGCAGTTCTTC.